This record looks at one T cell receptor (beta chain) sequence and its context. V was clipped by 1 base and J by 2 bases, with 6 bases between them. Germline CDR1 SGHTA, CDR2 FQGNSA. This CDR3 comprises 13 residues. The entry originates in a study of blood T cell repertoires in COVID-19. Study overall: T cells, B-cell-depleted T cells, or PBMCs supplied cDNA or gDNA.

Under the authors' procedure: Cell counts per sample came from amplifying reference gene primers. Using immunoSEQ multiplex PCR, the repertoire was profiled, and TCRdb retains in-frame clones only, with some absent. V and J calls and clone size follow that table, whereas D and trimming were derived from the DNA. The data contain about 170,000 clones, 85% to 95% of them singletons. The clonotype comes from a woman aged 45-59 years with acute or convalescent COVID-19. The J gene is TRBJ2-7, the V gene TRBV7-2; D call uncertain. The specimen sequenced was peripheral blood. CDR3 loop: CASSLEPAYEQYF. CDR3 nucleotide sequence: TGTGCCAGCAGCTTAGAGCCTGCCTACGAGCAGTACTTC.